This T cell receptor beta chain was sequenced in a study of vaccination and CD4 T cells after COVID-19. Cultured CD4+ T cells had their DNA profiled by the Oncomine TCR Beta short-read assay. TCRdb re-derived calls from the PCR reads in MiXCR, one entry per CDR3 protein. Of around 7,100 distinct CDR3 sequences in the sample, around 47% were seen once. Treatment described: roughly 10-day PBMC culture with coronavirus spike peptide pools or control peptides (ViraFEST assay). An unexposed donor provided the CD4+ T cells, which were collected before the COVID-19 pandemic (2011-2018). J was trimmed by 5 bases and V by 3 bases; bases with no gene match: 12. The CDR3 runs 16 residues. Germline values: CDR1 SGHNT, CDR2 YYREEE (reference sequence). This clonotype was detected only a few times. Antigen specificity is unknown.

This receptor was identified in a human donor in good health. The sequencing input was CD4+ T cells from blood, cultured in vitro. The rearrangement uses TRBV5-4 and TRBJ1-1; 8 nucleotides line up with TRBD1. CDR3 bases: TGTGCCAGCAGCTCCACCGGGACAGGACCCAGGACTGAAGCTTTCTTT. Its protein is CASSSTGTGPRTEAFF.